The text below deals with one T cell receptor beta chain. Its antigen is not identified. This sample was included in a study of blood T cells in healthy people across ages. Findings and limits, study-wide: There was a strong correlation between TCR beta diversity and naive T cell percentage.

This CDR3 region has 17 residues. Germline assignment: CDR1 MNHEY and CDR2 SVGAGI. The germline V and J ends were trimmed by 2 bases and 1 base, with 18 bases remaining between them. It was with a sample-barcoded 5' primer and a J-beta primer mix that a second PCR of about 7 to 12 cycles was run. Through a template-switch adaptor with 12 random nucleotides, each cDNA molecule received a tag. TCRdb used MiXCR to reprocess the 5' RACE reads, holding one entry per CDR3 protein. The sample lists roughly 800,000 distinct CDR3 sequences; about 55% were seen once. This clonotype was sampled from a man older than 75 in good health. What was sequenced was blood. V and J are TRBV6-5 and TRBJ2-7; D remains unclear. This CDR3 is CASSYRSPSTASYEQYF. The CDR3 DNA reads as TGTGCCAGCAGTTACCGATCGCCGTCGACCGCATCCTACGAGCAGTACTTC.